Presented here are 18 T cell receptor beta chains from one specimen sequenced in a study of CD8+ T cells in alopecia areata. Extraction and reverse transcription of RNA yielded cDNA as the sequencing template. Clones were sequenced by immunoSEQ multiplex PCR, and TCRdb holds only the in-frame ones, with some missing. In the table there are about 130,000 clones, about 49% of which are singletons. The sample in question was CD8+ T cells sorted from blood, obtained at week 0. These receptors were taken from a human donor with alopecia areata.

The rearrangement uses TRBV7-9 and TRBJ1-5, with unresolved D. The CDR3 spans 15 residues. CDR1 is SEHNR and CDR2 is FQNEAQ in the germline V gene (reference sequence). Trimming removed 0 bases from V and 0 bases from J, with 6 bases in between. CDR3 coding DNA: TGTGCCAGCAGCTTAGCGGGTCATAGCAATCAGCCCCAGCATTTT. Protein sequence: CASSLAGHSNQPQHF.

The chain uses TRBV7-3 and TRBJ2-1; a weak D match, TRBD1 (5 bases). V dropped 5 bases and J dropped 9 bases, with 23 bases sitting between them. CDR1 is SGHTA and CDR2 is FQGTGA in the germline V gene. The CDR3 covers 16 residues. DNA of the CDR3: TGTGCCAGCAGCCCCTCCAAGGTCGACCCTACAGGTGAGCAGTTCTTC. Translating gives CASSPSKVDPTGEQFF.

This clone was seen a handful of times. This chain connects TRBV10-3 to TRBJ1-5; unclear D gene. The CDR3 loop spans 14 amino acids. V lost 0 bases to trimming and J lost 4 bases, with 7 bases between them. Germline-derived CDR1 and CDR2 are ENHRY and SYGVKD. Here the CDR3 DNA reads TGTGCCATCAGTGAGTCGAGCGTAAATCAGCCCCAGCATTTT. It yields the protein CAISESSVNQPQHF.

The chain is built from TRBV6-1 and TRBJ2-7; no reliable D call. Germline loops: CDR1 MNHNS, CDR2 SASEGT. The CDR3 consists of 13 residues. Trimming left V 3 bases short and J 2 bases short, with 8 bases between. The CDR3 sequence is CASSDPNPYEQYF. The CDR3 DNA reads as TGTGCCAGCAGTGACCCCAACCCCTACGAGCAGTACTTC.

V gene TRBV19 combines with J gene TRBJ1-2; 9 nucleotides line up with TRBD1. CDR1 LNHDA and CDR2 SQIVND come from the germline V gene (reference sequence). The CDR3 totals 17 residues. Trimming cost V 6 bases and J 0 bases; bases outside gene matches: 11. CDR3 loop: CASSVRWTGESNYGYTF. CDR3 DNA: TGTGCCAGTAGCGTGAGGTGGACAGGGGAGTCTAACTATGGCTACACCTTC.

A note on this clone: Germline and junction disagree at one end, which may indicate a read error. This chain uses TRBV2 with TRBJ2-7; D ambiguous. CDR3 length: 15 amino acids. Germline-derived CDR1 and CDR2 are SNHLY and FYNNEI. CDR3: CASREGFSLSYEQYF. The CDR3 DNA reads as TGTGCCAGCAGGGAAGGGTTCTCCCTCTCCTACGAGCAGTACTTC.

This clone was observed a few times. The CDR3 loop reads CASRIGGGEKLFF. The CDR3 DNA reads as TGTGCCAGCAGAATTGGAGGAGGGGAAAAACTGTTTTTT. This rearrangement joins TRBV7-2 to TRBJ1-4; D remains ambiguous. This CDR3 has 13 residues. V lost 6 bases to trimming and J lost 8 bases, with 13 bases between them. Germline V gene sequence: CDR1 SGHTA, CDR2 FQGNSA.

The V call is TRBV27, the J call TRBJ2-2; D unclear. Trimming removed 4 bases from V and 2 bases from J, with 8 bases in between. CDR1 MNHEY and CDR2 SMNVEV come from the germline V gene (reference sequence). The CDR3 runs to 14 residues. CDR3 protein: CASSSNPNTGELFF. The CDR3, as DNA: TGTGCCAGCAGTTCAAATCCCAACACCGGGGAGCTGTTTTTT.

This clone was observed a few times. The chain joins TRBV7-8 to TRBJ1-1, with 9 bases identical to TRBD1. Losses at the gene ends were 0 bases for V and 3 bases for J; bases not matched to a gene: 5. The CDR3 spans 16 residues. Germline values: CDR1 SGHVS, CDR2 FQNEAQ. Here the CDR3 DNA reads TGTGCCAGCAGCTTAGCGAAGGGACAGGGAGACACTGAAGCTTTCTTT. It is translated as CASSLAKGQGDTEAFF.

The rearrangement joins TRBV13 to TRBJ1-2; 12 bases fit TRBD1. Unmatched junction bases numbered 7, after V lost 5 bases and J lost 0 bases. Germline assignment: CDR1 PRHDT and CDR2 FYEKMQ (reference sequence). The CDR3 extends over 17 amino acids. CDR3 protein: CASSAGTGGLSNYGYTF. Written as DNA, the CDR3 is TGTGCCAGCAGCGCCGGGACAGGGGGCCTATCTAACTATGGCTACACCTTC.

The J gene is TRBJ2-7, the V gene TRBV6-5; D unclear. The CDR3 consists of 14 residues. Looked up from germline, CDR1 is MNHEY and CDR2 is SVGAGI. V was clipped by 4 bases and J by 5 bases, with 15 bases between them. The CDR3 here is CASSSPLIQNEQYF. The CDR3 DNA follows: TGTGCCAGCAGTTCCCCCTTGATACAGAACGAGCAGTACTTC.

This chain uses TRBV2 with TRBJ2-7; D is tentatively TRBD1 or TRBD2 (5 bases each). The CDR3 extends over 12 amino acids. The germline V and J ends were trimmed by 8 bases and 5 bases, with 13 bases remaining between them. The V gene's germline CDR1 is SNHLY and CDR2 FYNNEI. As DNA, the CDR3 is TGTGCCAGCCGGGACGCCCTTCACGAGCAGTACTTC. It codes for CASRDALHEQYF. The full variable domain, with the rest looked up from reference TRBV2 and TRBJ2-7, is EPEVTQTPSHQVTQMGQEVILRCVPISNHLYFYWYRQILGQKVEFLVSFYNNEISEKSEIFDDQFSVERPDGSNFTLKIRSTKLEDSAMYFCASRDALHEQYFGPGTRLTVT.

This clone showed up just a few times. The chain is built from TRBV4-3 and TRBJ1-5; D unclear. The CDR3 totals 15 residues. Trimming removed 0 bases at V and 0 bases at J, with 6 bases between. CDR1 and CDR2 from the germline V gene are LGHNA and YSLEER. In DNA form, the CDR3 reads TGCGCCAGCAGCCAAGATTACCTTAGCAATCAGCCCCAGCATTTT. Its translation is CASSQDYLSNQPQHF.

This clone was found a few times. The chain combines TRBV15 with TRBJ1-1; 9 bases line up with TRBD1. The CDR3 extends over 17 amino acids. J was trimmed by 1 base and V by 1 base; bases with no gene match: 7. Germline V CDR1 and CDR2: LNHNV, YYDKDF (reference sequence). DNA for the CDR3: TGTGCCACCAGCAGAGGAGTGACAGGGGGTCCGAACACTGAAGCTTTCTTT. It codes for CATSRGVTGGPNTEAFF.

As to this clone: The same CDR3 can be traced to other DNA sequences in this sample. This sequence joins TRBV27 and TRBJ2-6, with D maybe TRBD2 (5 bases). V was cut by 2 bases and J by 2 bases, with 7 bases left in between. CDR1 and CDR2 from the germline V gene are MNHEY and SMNVEV (reference sequence). There are 15 residues in the CDR3. Here the CDR3 reads CASSLVGAGANVLTF. CDR3 sequence (DNA): TGTGCCAGCAGTTTAGTGGGAGCTGGGGCCAACGTCCTGACTTTC.

The chain carries TRBV4-1 and TRBJ2-1; D not resolved. Trimming took 0 bases from V and 4 from J, leaving 16 bases between them. The CDR3 is 17 residues long. Germline V lookup: CDR1 MGHRA, CDR2 YSYEKL. The CDR3 bases are TGCGCCAGCAGCCAAGAGATGAGCGACTCGGAGTACAATGAGCAGTTCTTC. It translates to CASSQEMSDSEYNEQFF.

The chain carries TRBV27 and TRBJ1-5; no clear D. The ends were cut back, 4 bases at V and 1 base at J, with 11 bases in the middle. The CDR3 is 15 amino acids. CDR1 MNHEY and CDR2 SMNVEV come from the germline V gene (reference sequence). For the CDR3, the DNA is TGTGCCAGCAGTTACATGGCGGGGAGCAATCAGCCCCAGCATTTT. Its protein product is CASSYMAGSNQPQHF.

This clone was observed a few times. The rearrangement uses TRBV19 and TRBJ2-1, with 11 bases matching TRBD2. The ends lost 4 bases at V and 7 bases at J; junction bases unmatched: 6. In germline, CDR1 is LNHDA, CDR2 SQIVND (reference sequence). This CDR3 comprises 15 residues. The CDR3 DNA follows: TGTGCCAGTAGTAACCTGGCTAGCGGGGGGAATGAGCAGTTCTTC. Translated: CASSNLASGGNEQFF.